A single sample gave rise to the 16 T cell receptor beta chains below, sequenced in a study of T cell responses to AZD1222 COVID-19 vaccine (dated by TCRdb to about 2021). The intended sense of this specimen's time point label: baseline before first vaccination. The protocol used for the library was the immunoSEQ multiplex PCR assay. TCRdb retrieved this table from immuneACCESS and kept in-frame rearrangements only. Not all clones are present; in checked studies, unresolved V genes account for under half, and no reason is known for the remainder. Within this sample are roughly 150,000 clones, with 88% of them counted one time only. Roughly 2% of the sample goes to the ten largest clones. The specimen comprised peripheral blood, sampled on day 0 of AZD1222 vaccination. The receptors stem from an adult in good health.

V usage is TRBV14 and J usage is TRBJ2-1; TRBD1 matches 8 bases. In germline, CDR1 is SGHDN, CDR2 FVKESK. V was clipped by 4 bases and J by 8 bases; unmatched bases: 13. The CDR3 is 16 amino acids. The CDR3 protein is CASSPNRQGKGDEQFF. The CDR3 DNA reads as TGTGCCAGCAGCCCGAACCGACAGGGGAAAGGCGATGAGCAGTTCTTC.

The V call is TRBV3-1 (or the pseudogene TRBV3-2), the J call TRBJ2-7, with D possibly TRBD2 on 5 matching bases. Germline CDR1 is LGHDT and CDR2 is YNNKEL (reference sequence). Trimming removed 3 bases from V and 0 bases from J, with 12 bases in between. There are 15 residues in the CDR3. The CDR3 spells CASSQVLGSSYEQYF. In DNA, the CDR3 is TGTGCCAGCAGCCAGGTCTTGGGGAGCTCCTACGAGCAGTACTTC.

V is TRBV5-1 and J is TRBJ2-1, with D maybe TRBD1 (5 bases). Per germline, CDR1 SGHRS and CDR2 YFSETQ. The ends were cut back, 0 bases at V and 0 bases at J, with 10 bases in the middle. The CDR3 loop spans 16 amino acids. The CDR3 region is CASSLGGGSSYNEQFF. CDR3 in DNA: TGCGCCAGCAGCTTGGGGGGCGGCAGCTCCTACAATGAGCAGTTCTTC.

On this clone: Mismatch with germline at one junction end may stem from a read error. The genes are TRBV27 and TRBJ1-5, with TRBD1 as a possible D gene (6 bases). This CDR3 has 12 residues. Germline V gene sequence: CDR1 MNHEY, CDR2 SMNVEV (reference sequence). CDR3 sequence reads: CASSRPGQGVVF. Written as DNA, the CDR3 is TGTGCCAGCAGTCGACCGGGACAAGGAGTTGTTTTT.

The rearrangement uses TRBV27 and TRBJ1-5; no clear D gene. CDR1 and CDR2 from the germline V gene are MNHEY and SMNVEV (reference sequence). The CDR3 is 14 amino acids. Trimming cost V 6 bases and J 1 base, with 10 bases left between them. CDR3 residues: CASSPGGSNQPQHF. Written as DNA, the CDR3 is TGTGCCAGCAGCCCCGGTGGGAGCAATCAGCCCCAGCATTTT.

This clone showed up just once. The V call is TRBV5-1, the J call TRBJ1-3; 7 positions match TRBD1. Germline lookup yields CDR1 SGHRS and CDR2 YFSETQ. The CDR3 runs 16 residues. With V trimmed by 3 bases and J by 2 bases, 8 bases remained unmatched. The chain's CDR3 is CASSSSGQVPGNTIYF. The CDR3 DNA follows: TGCGCCAGCAGCTCCTCCGGACAGGTCCCTGGAAACACCATATATTTT.

This chain joins TRBV5-4 and TRBJ1-5; 9 bases fit TRBD1. Germline values: CDR1 SGHNT, CDR2 YYREEE (reference sequence). The CDR3 is 14 residues long. The J segment lost 6 bases and the V segment lost 5 bases, leaving 6 bases of the junction unmatched. Written as DNA, the CDR3 is TGTGCCAGCAGTCTACAGGGGGCCGGTCAGCCCCAGCATTTT. Its translation: CASSLQGAGQPQHF.

The rearrangement uses TRBV3-1 (or the pseudogene TRBV3-2) and TRBJ1-1; D is possibly TRBD1 (6 bases). Germline loops: CDR1 LGHDT, CDR2 YNNKEL (reference sequence). This CDR3 is 16 amino acids long. Trimming pared 1 base from V and 4 bases from J, leaving 16 bases between. CDR3 in amino acids: CASSQGGDTWGTEAFF. The CDR3 bases are TGTGCCAGCAGCCAAGGCGGGGACACTTGGGGCACTGAAGCTTTCTTT.

The chain joins TRBV18 to TRBJ1-2, with a tentative D call TRBD1 (5 bases). Germline CDR1 KGHSH, CDR2 LQKENI. Trimming pared 2 bases from V and 0 bases from J, leaving 10 bases between. This CDR3 is built from 15 residues. DNA for the CDR3: TGTGCCAGCTCACCATTACAGGAAGCTAACTATGGCTACACCTTC. Protein sequence: CASSPLQEANYGYTF.

CDR3 sequence (DNA): TGTGCCAGCTCACCATCACCGGGAATGAACACTGAAGCTTTCTTT. This sequence encodes CASSPSPGMNTEAFF. The J gene is TRBJ1-1, the V gene TRBV18; D is undetermined. Germline loops: CDR1 KGHSH, CDR2 LQKENI. The CDR3 is 15 residues long. V gave up 2 bases and J gave up 0 bases, with 10 bases separating them. Using reference TRBV18 and TRBJ1-1 for the parts outside the CDR3, the full variable domain is NAGVMQNPRHLVRRRGQEARLRCSPMKGHSHVYWYRQLPEEGLKFMVYLQKENIIDESGMPKERFSAEFPKEGPSILRIQQVVRGDSAAYFCASSPSPGMNTEAFFGQGTRLTVV.

The chain couples TRBV9 to TRBJ1-1; D is ambiguous. V shed 4 bases and J shed 0 bases, with 7 bases lying between them. CDR1 is SGDLS, CDR2 YYNGEE, per germline. The CDR3 is made up of 13 amino acids. This CDR3 reads CASSPHMNTEAFF. CDR3 DNA: TGTGCCAGCAGCCCTCACATGAACACTGAAGCTTTCTTT.

The chain carries TRBV20-1 and TRBJ2-5; the D is unclear. The CDR3 is made up of 11 amino acids. V shed 3 bases and J shed 5 bases, with 7 bases lying between them. CDR1 and CDR2 (germline): DFQATT, SNEGSKA (reference sequence). Here the CDR3 reads CSARILETQYF. The CDR3 DNA reads as TGCAGTGCTAGGATTCTGGAGACCCAGTACTTC.

This clone came up a few times. The rearrangement uses TRBV6-5 and TRBJ2-1; 9 bases map to TRBD2. The CDR3 is made up of 16 amino acids. Germline CDR1 reads MNHEY; CDR2 reads SVGAGI. The ends lost 3 bases at V and 0 bases at J; junction bases unmatched: 3. CDR3 nucleotides: TGTGCCAGCAGTTATAGTAGCGGGAGCTCCTACAATGAGCAGTTCTTC. Protein sequence: CASSYSSGSSYNEQFF.

The chain couples TRBV5-1 to TRBJ1-1, with a tentative D call TRBD1 (5 bases). CDR1 and CDR2 from the germline V gene are SGHRS and YFSETQ. V lost 4 bases, J lost 8 bases, and 12 bases lay in between. This CDR3 has 12 residues. This chain's CDR3 is CASSHGGPEAFF. The CDR3 DNA reads as TGCGCCAGCAGCCATGGGGGTCCCGAAGCTTTCTTT.

The V gene is TRBV6-2 or TRBV6-3, the J gene TRBJ1-4; D call uncertain. The germline CDR1 and CDR2 sequences are MNHEY and SVGEGT. V lost 6 bases and J lost 14, with 13 bases in between. The CDR3 is made up of 11 amino acids. The CDR3 loop is CASSNYGKLFF. For the CDR3, the DNA is TGTGCCAGCAGCAACTACGGGAAGCTGTTTTTT.

In DNA, the CDR3 is TGCAGCGTTGACCCAGGGGCCTTTGAAGCTTTCTTT. It yields the protein CSVDPGAFEAFF. V usage is TRBV29-1 and J usage is TRBJ1-1, with D maybe TRBD1 (6 bases). The germline V gene has CDR1 SQVTM and CDR2 ANQGSEA. Trimming removed 3 bases at V and 7 bases at J, with 12 bases between. This CDR3 comprises 12 residues.